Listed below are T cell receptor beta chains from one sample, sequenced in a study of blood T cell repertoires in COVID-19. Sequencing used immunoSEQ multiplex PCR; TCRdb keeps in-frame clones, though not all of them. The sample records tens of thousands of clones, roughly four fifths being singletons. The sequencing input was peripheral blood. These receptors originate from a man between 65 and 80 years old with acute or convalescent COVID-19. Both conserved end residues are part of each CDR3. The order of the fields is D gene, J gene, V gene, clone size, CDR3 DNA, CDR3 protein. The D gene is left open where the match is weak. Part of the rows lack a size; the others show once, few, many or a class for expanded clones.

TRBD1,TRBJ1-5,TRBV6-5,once,TGTGCCAGTTTTCGATACAGGGGGAGTACGAAGTCCCAGCATTTT,CASFRYRGSTKSQHF
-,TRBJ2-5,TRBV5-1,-,TGCGCCAGCAGCTTGGCAATGGAGACCCAGTACTTC,CASSLAMETQYF
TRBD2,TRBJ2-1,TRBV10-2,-,TGCGCCAGCACCCCCGGACTAGTTAGGGGCAATGAGCAGTTCTTC,CASTPGLVRGNEQFF
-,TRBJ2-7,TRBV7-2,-,TGTGCCAGCAGCCCGCGGGACAGCACCTACGAGCAGTACTTC,CASSPRDSTYEQYF
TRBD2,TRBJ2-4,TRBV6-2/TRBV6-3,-,TGTGCCAGCAGTCTTGCGGGAGTGAGAAACATTCAGTACTTC,CASSLAGVRNIQYF
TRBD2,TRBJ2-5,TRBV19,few,TGTGCCAGTAGTTCTCCGGGACTAGCGGGAGTTGGCGAGACCCAGTACTTC,CASSSPGLAGVGETQYF
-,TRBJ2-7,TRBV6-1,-,TGTGCCAGCAGTGAACCCGGGTACGAGCAGTACTTC,CASSEPGYEQYF
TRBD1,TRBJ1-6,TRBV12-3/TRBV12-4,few,TGTGCCAGCAAGACCACAGGGGGTTCACCCCTCCACTTT,CASKTTGGSPLHF
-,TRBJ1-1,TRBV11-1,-,TGTGCCAGCAGCTTAGCGGGCAGGGAAGCTTTCTTT,CASSLAGREAFF
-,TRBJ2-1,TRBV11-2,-,TGTGCCAGCAGCATTACCGGGATCCCTAATGAGCAGTTCTTC,CASSITGIPNEQFF
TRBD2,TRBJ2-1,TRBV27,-,TGTGCCAGCAGATCCCGAGGGCGGCAACTAGCGGGAGCGGGTGAGCAGTTCTTC,CASRSRGRQLAGAGEQFF
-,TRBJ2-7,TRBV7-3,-,TGTGCCAGCAGCCCCGACGGCGGGACGCCCTACGAGCAGTACTTC,CASSPDGGTPYEQYF
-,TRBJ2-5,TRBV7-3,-,TGTGCCAGCAGCTTAATTTCAGGGGAACAAGAGACCCAGTACTTC,CASSLISGEQETQYF